This T cell receptor (beta chain) appears in the sequencing data of a study of T cell clonality in common variable immunodeficiency. The CDR3 is 14 amino acids. Per germline, CDR1 SQVTM and CDR2 ANQGSEA. The J segment lost 2 bases and the V segment lost 4 bases, leaving 8 bases of the junction unmatched. The method was immunoSEQ multiplex PCR; TCRdb's version includes in-frame clones alone and lacks a portion of them. The data show some 50,000 clones, with none appearing a single time. This clone was seen at least ten times. The read terminates 3 residues before the CDR3 end, so the remaining end is supplied by the germline J gene.

Input material: peripheral blood mononuclear cells. The gene calls are TRBV29-1 and TRBJ2-7, with TRBD1 matching 7 bases. The clonotype originates from a person aged 18 to 75 in good health. The part of the CDR3 DNA that was read is TGCAGCGTTGGGGGTGGCAGGGGGACCTACGAG. This sequence encodes CSVGGGRGTYE. The whole CDR3 protein reads CSVGGGRGTYEQYF.